The rows below give T cell receptor beta chains drawn from one sample of a study of T cells in Graves' hyperthyroidism and ophthalmopathy. Each CDR3 protein is one row after TCRdb ran MiXCR on the multiplex PCR reads. Of about 500,000 distinct CDR3 sequences listed, 46% are singletons. Source material: peripheral blood or thyroid tissue (not recorded which). Every receptor here comes from an adult woman with Graves' disease, either hyperthyroidism or ophthalmopathy (not recorded which). The CDR3 runs from the conserved cysteine through the conserved F or W. The D gene is left open where the match is weak. Where a row states a size, it is once, few, many or the class of an expanded clone; other rows omit it.

>TRBJ1-2|many|TRBD1|TRBV29-1
CSVRTGTSDGYTF
TGCAGCGTCAGGACAGGGACGAGCGATGGCTACACCTTC
>TRBJ2-5|NA|NA|TRBV2
CASSVASGGDQETQYF
TGTGCCAGCAGCGTAGCGTCAGGGGGGGACCAAGAGACCCAGTACTTC
>TRBJ2-7|many|TRBD1|TRBV7-2
CASSASGTGGEQYF
TGTGCCAGCAGCGCCTCCGGGACAGGGGGCGAGCAGTACTTC
>TRBJ2-6|NA|TRBD2|TRBV30
CAWSLLPGLVGGVLTF
TGTGCCTGGAGTTTGTTACCCGGACTAGTGGGAGGTGTCCTGACTTTC
>TRBJ1-3|many|NA|TRBV10-3
CAISEVGTSGNTIYF
TGTGCCATCAGTGAGGTCGGGACCTCTGGAAACACCATATATTTT
>TRBJ2-7|many|NA|TRBV11-2
CASSFLTGTRFSYEQYF
TGTGCCAGCAGCTTCTTAACCGGGACTCGCTTTTCCTACGAGCAGTACTTC
>TRBJ2-1|NA|TRBD2|TRBV7-2
CASSLRREYEQFF
TGTGCCAGCAGCTTACGGCGGGAGTATGAGCAGTTCTTC
>TRBJ2-7|many|NA|TRBV7-8
CASSLDLVGEQYF
TGTGCCAGCAGCTTAGATTTGGTAGGCGAGCAGTACTTC
>TRBJ2-5|NA|NA|TRBV14
CASSQDSGRSQETQYF
TGTGCCAGCAGCCAAGATTCTGGCAGAAGCCAAGAGACCCAGTACTTC
>TRBJ2-7|few|NA|TRBV6-6
CASSAFRGASYEQYF
TGTGCCAGCAGCGCCTTCCGTGGGGCTTCCTACGAGCAGTACTTC
>TRBJ1-6|few|NA|TRBV7-8
CASSRGLGANSPLHF
TGTGCCAGCAGCCGAGGGCTGGGGGCTAATTCACCCCTCCACTTT
>TRBJ2-3|NA|TRBD1|TRBV2
CASSVAGGASTDTQYF
TGTGCCAGCAGTGTGGCAGGGGGTGCTAGCACAGATACGCAGTATTTT
>TRBJ1-2|NA|TRBD1|TRBV5-6
CASSPAGGANYGYTF
TGTGCCAGCAGCCCTGCAGGGGGCGCAAACTATGGCTACACCTTC
>TRBJ1-1|many|NA|TRBV7-9
CASSLVNTEAFF
TGTGCCAGCAGCTTAGTGAACACTGAAGCTTTCTTT
>TRBJ2-7|once|TRBD2|TRBV7-9
CASSLMNTGTSGRAGSVQYF
TGTGCCAGCAGCCTCATGAATACCGGGACTAGCGGGAGGGCCGGGTCTGTGCAGTACTTC
>TRBJ2-5|many|NA|TRBV7-9
CASSYGLEETQYF
TGTGCCAGCAGCTACGGACTGGAAGAGACCCAGTACTTC
>TRBJ2-7|NA|NA|TRBV12-3/TRBV12-4
CASSLEGSGPSYEQYF
TGTGCCAGCAGTTTAGAGGGGTCGGGACCCTCCTACGAGCAGTACTTC
>TRBJ2-2|many|TRBD1|TRBV2
CASRPTGTGENTGELFF
TGTGCCAGCAGACCTACTGGGACAGGGGAGAACACCGGGGAGCTGTTTTTT
>TRBJ1-1|many|NA|TRBV19
CASGSWNTEAFF
TGTGCCAGTGGGAGCTGGAACACTGAAGCTTTCTTT
>TRBJ2-2|NA|TRBD2|TRBV5-4
CASSLPTSGTGELFF
TGTGCCAGCAGCTTGCCAACTAGCGGCACCGGGGAGCTGTTTTTT
>TRBJ1-1|many|NA|TRBV2
CASSDRTAEAFF
TGTGCCAGCAGTGACAGGACCGCTGAAGCTTTCTTT
>TRBJ2-5|NA|NA|TRBV5-1
CASSLEAGAYQETQYF
TGCGCCAGCAGCTTGGAGGCAGGAGCGTACCAAGAGACCCAGTACTTC
>TRBJ1-6|many|TRBD1|TRBV13
CASSPGRDSYNSPLHF
TGTGCCAGCAGCCCCGGCCGGGACAGCTATAATTCACCCCTCCACTTT
>TRBJ2-5|many|TRBD1|TRBV4-1
CASARQGEQETQYF
TGCGCCAGCGCACGTCAGGGGGAACAAGAGACCCAGTACTTC
>TRBJ1-5|NA|NA|TRBV2
CASSPRGNSNQPQHF
TGTGCCAGCAGCCCCCGGGGAAATAGCAATCAGCCCCAGCATTTT
>TRBJ2-7|many|NA|TRBV7-2
CASSTDPTSYEQYF
TGTGCCAGCAGCACCGACCCTACTAGCTACGAGCAGTACTTC
>TRBJ1-2|many|NA|TRBV7-2
CANPPPPGAVYGYTF
TGTGCCAACCCCCCCCCCCCAGGGGCCGTCTATGGCTACACCTTC
>TRBJ2-5|many|NA|TRBV24-1
CATSDPTGLQETQYF
TGTGCCACCAGTGACCCGACAGGCCTCCAAGAGACCCAGTACTTC
>TRBJ1-5|many|NA|TRBV4-1
CASSQAERQPQHF
TGCGCCAGCAGCCAAGCCGAACGTCAGCCCCAGCATTTT
>TRBJ1-4|NA|NA|TRBV7-2
CASKRGEKLFF
TGTGCCAGCAAGCGAGGTGAAAAACTGTTTTTT
>TRBJ1-5|NA|NA|TRBV5-5
CASSLGAGVEQPQHF
TGTGCCAGCAGCTTGGGGGCAGGGGTGGAGCAGCCCCAGCATTTT
>TRBJ1-1|few|NA|TRBV27
CASRQGGVTEAFF
TGTGCCAGCCGCCAGGGAGGCGTCACTGAAGCTTTCTTT
>TRBJ1-4|NA|NA|TRBV7-2
CASALGGASEKLFF
TGTGCCAGTGCTCTCGGGGGGGCGAGTGAAAAACTGTTTTTT
>TRBJ2-2|NA|NA|TRBV7-3
CASSHGGELFF
TGTGCCAGCAGCCACGGCGGGGAGCTGTTTTTT
>TRBJ1-5|NA|NA|TRBV7-9
CASSNRYGDGETQHF
TGCGCCAGCAGCAACAGATATGGGGACGGGGAGACCCAGCATTTT
>TRBJ2-7|once|NA|TRBV15
CATSRGSSYEQYF
TGTGCCACCAGCCGAGGGAGCTCCTACGAGCAGTACTTC
>TRBJ2-5|many|NA|TRBV30
CAWSVGQWETQYF
TGTGCCTGGAGCGTAGGGCAATGGGAGACCCAGTACTTC
>TRBJ2-3|NA|TRBD2|TRBV20-1
CSARGLAGPDTQYF
TGCAGTGCTAGGGGGCTAGCGGGACCAGATACGCAGTATTTT
>TRBJ1-1|NA|TRBD1|TRBV20-1
CTGGTGLETEAFF
TGCACTGGGGGGACAGGACTGGAGACTGAAGCTTTCTTT
>TRBJ1-1|few|TRBD1|TRBV19
CASSNRGTEAFF
TGTGCCAGTAGTAACAGGGGAACTGAAGCTTTCTTT